Detailed here is one TCR beta chain. This sample is part of a study of T cell changes during pregnancy in multiple sclerosis. Sequenced by immunoSEQ multiplex PCR; TCRdb stores in-frame clones only, minus some. The sample records 40,000 or so clones, around nine tenths being singletons. In germline, CDR1 is SEHNR, CDR2 FQNEAQ (reference sequence). V gave up 3 bases and J gave up 8 bases; unmatched junction bases: 6. CDR3 length: 15 amino acids. This sequence joins TRBV7-9 and TRBJ2-2; 10 positions agree with TRBD2. The source was peripheral blood, collected in the third trimester of pregnancy. The sequence derives from a female donor in good health, enrolled as a control in a pregnancy study. CDR3 in amino acids: CASSFMLAGVGELFF. The CDR3 nucleotides are TGTGCCAGCAGCTTTATGCTAGCGGGAGTTGGGGAGCTGTTTTTT. The full variable domain, with the rest looked up from reference TRBV7-9 and TRBJ2-2, is DTGVSQNPRHKITKRGQNVTFRCDPISEHNRLYWYRQTLGQGPEFLTYFQNEAQLEKSRLLSDRFSAERPKGSFSTLEIQRTEQGDSAMYLCASSFMLAGVGELFFGEGSRLTVL.